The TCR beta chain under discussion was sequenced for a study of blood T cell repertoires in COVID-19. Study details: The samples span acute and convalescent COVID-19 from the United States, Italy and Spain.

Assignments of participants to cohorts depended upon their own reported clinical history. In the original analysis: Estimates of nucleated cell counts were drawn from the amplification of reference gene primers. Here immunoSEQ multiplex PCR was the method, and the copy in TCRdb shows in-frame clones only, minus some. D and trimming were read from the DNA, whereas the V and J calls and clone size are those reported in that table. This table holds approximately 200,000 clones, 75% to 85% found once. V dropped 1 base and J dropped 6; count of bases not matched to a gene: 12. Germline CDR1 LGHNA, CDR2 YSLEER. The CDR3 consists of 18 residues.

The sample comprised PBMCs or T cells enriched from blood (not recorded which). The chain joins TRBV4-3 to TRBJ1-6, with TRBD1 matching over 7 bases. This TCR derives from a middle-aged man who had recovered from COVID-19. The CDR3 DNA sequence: TGCGCCAGCAGCCAAGTGGTACAGGGGTGGGGGAGTAATTCACCCCTCCACTTT. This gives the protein CASSQVVQGWGSNSPLHF.